A single sample is the source of the 30 T cell receptor beta chains below, sequenced in a study of T cell responses to AZD1222 COVID-19 vaccine. Assay: immunoSEQ multiplex PCR; the TCRdb copy retains only in-frame clones and omits some. The table lists over 85,000 clones, 90% of them singletons, with around 8% in the top ten. The sequences come from peripheral blood, collected on day 0 of AZD1222 vaccination. These receptors came from an adult in good health.

This chain connects TRBV5-8 to TRBJ1-6; D is possibly TRBD1 (6 bases). Germline V gene data show CDR1 as SGHTS and CDR2 as YDEGEE. CDR3 length equals 18 residues. V dropped 0 bases and J dropped 6 bases, with 19 bases sitting between them. The CDR3 loop reads CASSLEGHRVTVNSPLHF. The CDR3 DNA sequence: TGTGCCAGCAGCTTGGAGGGCCACAGGGTAACCGTTAATTCACCCCTCCACTTT.

This clone was counted between two and nine times. This chain links TRBV7-3 with TRBJ1-1, with no clear D. CDR1 is SGHTA and CDR2 is FQGTGA in the germline V gene. The CDR3 covers 12 residues. V lost 6 bases and J 1 base, leaving 6 bases between the germline ends. As DNA, the CDR3 is TGTGCCAGCAGGGACTGGAACACTGAAGCTTTCTTT. Translating it yields CASRDWNTEAFF.

J is TRBJ1-1 and V is TRBV7-9; TRBD1 is a possible D gene (5 bases). This CDR3 is 17 amino acids long. The germline V gene has CDR1 SEHNR and CDR2 FQNEAQ (reference sequence). Trimming took off 5 bases at V and 3 bases at J, with 22 bases between the two ends. CDR3 coding DNA: TGTGCCAGCAGCGCCGGAACACGGACGGGGGTGGACACTGAAGCTTTCTTT. This codes for CASSAGTRTGVDTEAFF.

The table lists this clone with a count of one. This sequence joins TRBV4-1 and TRBJ2-7; 8 bases are a match to TRBD1. CDR1 and CDR2 (germline): MGHRA, YSYEKL. V lost 1 base and J lost 3; bases outside the gene matches: 2. The CDR3 has 14 residues. CDR3 amino acids: CASSQGTGRYEQYF. CDR3 bases: TGCGCCAGCAGCCAAGGGACAGGGCGCTACGAGCAGTACTTC.

This chain uses TRBV9 with TRBJ1-3, with unresolved D. The germline V gene has CDR1 SGDLS and CDR2 YYNGEE. The CDR3 sequence is 13 residues long. V gave up 3 bases and J gave up 4 bases, with 8 bases separating them. The CDR3 DNA reads as TGTGCCAGCAGCGGGTTACAGGGAAACACCATATATTTT. It specifies CASSGLQGNTIYF.

V gene TRBV5-6 combines with J gene TRBJ2-1, with TRBD2 matching 8 bases. CDR1 is SGHDT and CDR2 is YYEEEE in the germline V gene. CDR3 length: 15 residues. V was clipped by 0 bases and J by 7 bases; unmatched bases: 6. CDR3 coding DNA: TGTGCCAGCAGCTTGGCGGGGGGGCTCTGGAATGAGCAGTTCTTC. This gives the protein CASSLAGGLWNEQFF.

This clone has just one count. The CDR3 coding sequence is TGTGCCAGCAGCTCAGGACAGGGGGCCTATGGCTACACCTTC. It yields the protein CASSSGQGAYGYTF. The rearrangement joins TRBV5-6 to TRBJ1-2; 11 positions match TRBD1. Germline values: CDR1 SGHDT, CDR2 YYEEEE. The V gene end was trimmed by 3 bases and the J gene end by 4 bases; junction bases not matched to a gene: 2. This CDR3 is 14 amino acids long.

The chain carries TRBV2 and TRBJ2-2, with no clear D. V gave up 6 bases and J gave up 6 bases, with 5 bases separating them. Germline lookup yields CDR1 SNHLY and CDR2 FYNNEI. The CDR3 extends over 11 amino acids. The CDR3: CASRSSGELFF. CDR3 bases: TGTGCCAGCAGGAGCTCCGGGGAGCTGTTTTTT.

V gene TRBV4-2 combines with J gene TRBJ2-3, with 9 nucleotides matching TRBD2. CDR1 is LGHNA, CDR2 YNFKEQ, per germline. V was pared by 5 bases and J by 3 bases, with 3 bases of the junction left unmatched. The CDR3 contains 14 residues. CDR3 sequence: CASSGAGGTDTQYF. The CDR3, as DNA: TGTGCCAGCAGCGGGGCGGGGGGGACAGATACGCAGTATTTT.

The chain carries TRBV18 and TRBJ1-2, with a tentative D call TRBD1 (5 bases). Trimming shortened V by 0 bases and J by 4 bases, and 15 bases separated the two germline ends. The CDR3 consists of 16 residues. Germline loops: CDR1 KGHSH, CDR2 LQKENI. The CDR3 loop is CASSPPGVREGYGYTF. CDR3 nucleotide sequence: TGTGCCAGCTCACCACCGGGGGTCAGGGAAGGCTATGGCTACACCTTC. The full variable domain, with the rest looked up from reference TRBV18 and TRBJ1-2, is NAGVMQNPRHLVRRRGQEARLRCSPMKGHSHVYWYRQLPEEGLKFMVYLQKENIIDESGMPKERFSAEFPKEGPSILRIQQVVRGDSAAYFCASSPPGVREGYGYTFGSGTRLTVV.

The chain has TRBV10-3 and TRBJ1-5; D not resolved. Per germline, CDR1 ENHRY and CDR2 SYGVKD. Trimming stripped 0 bases from V and 6 bases from J, with 6 bases between. This CDR3 has 13 amino acids. CDR3: CAISESPGQPQHF. The CDR3 nucleotides read TGTGCCATCAGTGAGTCTCCGGGTCAGCCCCAGCATTTT.

The chain has TRBV7-9 and TRBJ1-1; D is unresolved. The CDR3 is made up of 15 amino acids. Germline loops: CDR1 SEHNR, CDR2 FQNEAQ (reference sequence). V lost 6 bases and J 0 bases, leaving 14 bases between the germline ends. CDR3 sequence (DNA): TGTGCCAGCAGGTCCCAGGCTAACGTGAACACTGAAGCTTTCTTT. Translation: CASRSQANVNTEAFF.

The V gene is TRBV30, the J gene TRBJ2-7; D might be TRBD2 (7 bases). This CDR3 has 17 residues. Trimming shortened V by 0 bases and J by 9 bases, and 27 bases separated the two germline ends. The germline V gene encodes CDR1 GTSNPN and CDR2 SVGIG (reference sequence). CDR3 protein: CAWSVPGGAHNRGAQYF. CDR3 nucleotides: TGTGCCTGGAGTGTACCTGGGGGCGCGCACAATCGGGGGGCGCAGTACTTC.

The chain combines TRBV9 with TRBJ2-5; 11 bases are shared with TRBD1. CDR3 length: 16 amino acids. J lost 5 bases, V lost 4 bases, and 10 bases had no gene match. Germline CDR1 reads SGDLS; CDR2 reads YYNGEE. CDR3 region: CASSISGTGGLETQYF. The CDR3 DNA reads TGTGCCAGCAGCATATCGGGGACAGGGGGATTGGAGACCCAGTACTTC.

The chain is built from TRBV6-2 or TRBV6-3 and TRBJ2-1; 9 bases fit TRBD1. Germline V CDR1 and CDR2: MNHEY, SVGEGT. V was pared by 7 bases and J by 1 base, with 14 bases of the junction left unmatched. This CDR3 contains 18 residues. The CDR3 here is CASTYGSGQGRSYNEQFF. The CDR3 region has the DNA TGTGCCAGCACTTATGGTTCGGGACAGGGCCGGTCCTACAATGAGCAGTTCTTC.

V and J are TRBV18 and TRBJ2-7; 7 bases fit TRBD1. The CDR3 covers 13 residues. V shed 2 bases, J shed 4 bases, and the junction held 2 bases outside the gene matches. Looked up from germline, CDR1 is KGHSH and CDR2 is LQKENI. CDR3: CASSPSQGYEQYF. CDR3 coding DNA: TGTGCCAGCTCACCATCACAGGGGTACGAGCAGTACTTC.

V is TRBV5-4 and J is TRBJ2-3, with 7 bases fitting TRBD1. This CDR3 has 17 residues. Per germline, CDR1 SGHNT and CDR2 YYREEE (reference sequence). V lost 3 bases and J lost 2; bases outside the gene matches: 12. This CDR3 is CASSSLITGVLTDTQYF. The DNA of the CDR3 is TGTGCCAGCAGCTCCCTAATTACAGGGGTCCTCACAGATACGCAGTATTTT.

The CDR3 sequence is CASSAGQVSGEKLFF. CDR3 coding DNA: TGTGCCAGCAGCGCAGGACAGGTGTCAGGGGAAAAACTGTTTTTT. The chain has TRBV9 and TRBJ1-4; 7 nucleotides line up with TRBD1. V dropped 3 bases and J dropped 8; count of bases not matched to a gene: 10. Germline assignment: CDR1 SGDLS and CDR2 YYNGEE. CDR3 length equals 15 residues. The full variable domain, rest sourced from reference TRBV9 and TRBJ1-4, is DSGVTQTPKHLITATGQRVTLRCSPRSGDLSVYWYQQSLDQGLQFLIQYYNGEERAKGNILERFSAQQFPDLHSELNLSSLELGDSALYFCASSAGQVSGEKLFFGSGTQLSVL.

V usage is TRBV6-5 and J usage is TRBJ1-4; perhaps TRBD1 as D (5 bases). The ends were cut back, 3 bases at V and 7 bases at J, with 6 bases in the middle. Germline loops: CDR1 MNHEY, CDR2 SVGAGI. CDR3 length: 12 residues. The CDR3 nucleotides read TGTGCCAGCAGTTATCAGGGTGAAAAACTGTTTTTT. It specifies CASSYQGEKLFF.

This chain joins TRBV5-6 and TRBJ2-7; 11 bases agree with TRBD2. Trimming removed 7 bases from V and 3 bases from J; junction bases left unmatched: 9. Germline V lookup: CDR1 SGHDT, CDR2 YYEEEE. CDR3 length equals 15 residues. CDR3: CASGPLAGAFYEQYF. The CDR3 nucleotides read TGTGCCAGCGGCCCACTAGCGGGGGCCTTCTACGAGCAGTACTTC.

This clone was counted only a few times. J is TRBJ1-5 and V is TRBV19; 9 nucleotides align to TRBD1. J was trimmed by 5 bases and V by 4 bases; bases with no gene match: 6. The CDR3 length is 15 residues. The V gene's germline CDR1 is LNHDA and CDR2 SQIVND (reference sequence). CDR3 protein: CASSREGQGYQPQHF. CDR3 coding DNA: TGTGCCAGTAGTAGAGAGGGACAGGGCTATCAGCCCCAGCATTTT.

The chain combines TRBV30 with TRBJ1-5; D is undetermined. This CDR3 comprises 13 residues. The germline V gene encodes CDR1 GTSNPN and CDR2 SVGIG (reference sequence). The V and J ends lost 4 bases and 10 bases respectively, with 17 bases between them. In nucleotides, the CDR3 is TGTGCCTGGACGGCCGCGGGTGCCGGACCCCAGCATTTT. Protein: CAWTAAGAGPQHF.

The rearrangement joins TRBV27 to TRBJ2-7, with a possible D match to TRBD2 (6 bases). The CDR3 is 14 amino acids. Per germline, CDR1 MNHEY and CDR2 SMNVEV (reference sequence). Deletions cut 4 bases from V and 0 bases from J, with 10 bases between. The DNA of the CDR3 is TGTGCCAGCAGTTCGGGACTGGGCTCCTACGAGCAGTACTTC. This gives the protein CASSSGLGSYEQYF.

For the CDR3, the DNA is TGTGCCAGCAGCTTAGGAGACTTGGACAGGGCCCGGGAGCTGTTTTTT. Encoded protein: CASSLGDLDRARELFF. The rearrangement joins TRBV11-2 to TRBJ2-2; the match to TRBD1 covers 8 bases. Germline-derived CDR1 and CDR2 are SGHAT and FQNNGV. J lost 9 bases, V lost 1 base, and 10 bases had no gene match. This CDR3 has 16 amino acids.

The chain employs TRBV27 and TRBJ1-2; perhaps TRBD1 as D (5 bases). The CDR3 runs to 19 residues. V was clipped by 6 bases and J by 2 bases, with 28 bases between them. Germline values: CDR1 MNHEY, CDR2 SMNVEV (reference sequence). The CDR3 region has the DNA TGTGCCAGCAGAATGGGGGGGAACCCAGTGGGAGAGCTAAACTATGGCTACACCTTC. This sequence encodes CASRMGGNPVGELNYGYTF.

The gene calls are TRBV3-1 (or the pseudogene TRBV3-2) and TRBJ1-1, with D possibly matching TRBD1 (5 bases). Germline V gene sequence: CDR1 LGHDT, CDR2 YNNKEL (reference sequence). The CDR3 has 14 residues. With 4 bases removed from V and 1 base from J, the gap between germline ends came to 10 bases. CDR3 sequence: CASSPPGENTEAFF. CDR3 DNA: TGTGCCAGCAGCCCCCCGGGGGAGAACACTGAAGCTTTCTTT.

The V call is TRBV27, the J call TRBJ1-4; D unresolved. The germline V gene encodes CDR1 MNHEY and CDR2 SMNVEV (reference sequence). V lost 1 base to trimming and J lost 6 bases, with 12 bases between them. The CDR3 is made up of 15 amino acids. DNA for the CDR3: TGTGCCAGCAGTTTATACGAGGGAATGGATGAAAAACTGTTTTTT. Its protein is CASSLYEGMDEKLFF.

The chain carries TRBV5-1 and TRBJ2-3; 8 nucleotides agree with TRBD2. Trimming took 7 bases from V and 2 from J; bases not matched to a gene: 12. Germline assignment: CDR1 SGHRS and CDR2 YFSETQ. CDR3 length: 16 amino acids. In DNA form, the CDR3 reads TGCGCCAGCGGAATAGGACTAGCCCTGTCCACAGATACGCAGTATTTT. It is translated as CASGIGLALSTDTQYF.

V usage is TRBV5-4 and J usage is TRBJ2-2; D gene ambiguous. Trimming left V 4 bases short and J 6 bases short, with 13 bases between. Germline loops: CDR1 SGHNT, CDR2 YYREEE (reference sequence). This CDR3 comprises 14 residues. The CDR3, as DNA: TGTGCCAGCAGCCTGGATATAAGGGCCGGGGAGCTGTTTTTT. It codes for CASSLDIRAGELFF.

The CDR3 loop is CASKDYPQETQYF. The CDR3 DNA is TGTGCCAGCAAGGACTATCCCCAAGAGACCCAGTACTTC. This chain connects TRBV12-3 or TRBV12-4 to TRBJ2-5; maybe TRBD2 (6 bases). Trimming left V 7 bases short and J 1 base short, with 10 bases between. The CDR3 has 13 residues.